The clone carrying this TCR beta chain was seen a handful of times. Since all of the isolated RNA was reverse transcribed, expressed TCRB transcripts were what got sequenced. Data came from immunoSEQ multiplex PCR; TCRdb stores just in-frame clones and leaves some out. The sample has approximately 90,000 clones, around a third seen once; the top ten hold 0.35% to 0.45%. This entry is derived from a study of beta chain features in type 1 diabetes. Looking at the study overall: All of the samples together had roughly 110 million sorted cells examined.

This CDR3 is 16 amino acids long. The V segment lost 3 bases and the J segment 6 bases; nucleotides outside the gene matches: 12. Germline CDR1 reads SGHTA; CDR2 reads FQGNSA. The sample comprised stem cell memory CD4+ T cells from blood. The genes are TRBV7-2 and TRBJ2-7; 9 bases match TRBD2. This clonotype was obtained from a woman in her late teens or twenties in good health. The CDR3 sequence is CASSLVHAAGGTEQYF. The CDR3 nucleotides are TGTGCCAGCAGCTTGGTCCACGCAGCGGGGGGTACCGAGCAGTACTTC.